This T cell receptor beta chain was documented in a study of radiation and T cells in renal cell carcinoma. Study conclusions and caveats: From baseline, blood top tumor clonotypes peaked at 2 weeks post-radiation.

Described time point: blood 4 weeks post-SBRT, at nephrectomy. This sample's treatment: 15 Gy SBRT to primary tumor, nephrectomy 4 weeks later. Nephrectomy followed 15 Gy stereotactic body radiation by 4 weeks. After SBRT, blood was collected at 2 and 4 weeks, plus baseline. TCRdb's table, derived via immunoSEQ multiplex PCR, lists solely in-frame clones and lacks some. The table includes approximately 83,000 clones, around four fifths detected once. Remarks on this clone: Its antigen is as yet unknown.

The TCR was taken from a man aged 45-60 years with renal cell carcinoma. The specimen comprised blood, sampled from a patient whose treatment included radiotherapy and nephrectomy.

CDR3 sequence reads: CASSVEGIYNEQFF. The CDR3 coding sequence is TGTGCCAGCAGTGTGGAGGGGATATACAATGAGCAGTTCTTC. This chain links TRBV2 with TRBJ2-1, with D maybe TRBD2 (6 bases). Trimming stripped 4 bases from V and 4 bases from J, with 11 bases between. CDR3 length equals 14 residues. CDR1 is SNHLY, CDR2 FYNNEI, per germline.